Listed here are 31 T cell receptor beta chains from one sample, sequenced in a study of T cells in women clearing cervical HPV infection (dated by TCRdb to the late 2010s). Library preparation used the immunoSEQ multiplex PCR assay. Sourced from immuneACCESS, this table was stored by TCRdb with only in-frame sequences that have V and J called. A share of the clones is absent; for the studies checked, an unresolved V gene accounts for under half, and the remainder has no known explanation. Per the sample table, the count is 25,000 to 35,000 clones. The ten largest clones represent about 16% of the sample. Sequencing was performed on blood buffy coat. These receptors all stem from a woman between 18 and 70 years old with a cervical HPV16 infection that either progressed to CIN3+ or cleared (not recorded which).

The part of the CDR3 DNA that was read is TGTGCCAGCAGCCATGGGGGGGGAGGCACAGATACG. Translating it yields CASSHGGGGTDT. The whole CDR3 region reads CASSHGGGGTDTQYF. This chain connects TRBV7-3 to TRBJ2-3; 7 positions agree with TRBD2. The read ends 3 residues before the CDR3 terminus; that terminus is restored from the germline J gene. CDR1 SGHTA and CDR2 FQGTGA come from the germline V gene. The ends lost 5 bases at V and 1 base at J; junction bases unmatched: 6. The CDR3 covers 15 residues.

For this clone: The CDR3 end falls 3 residues outside the read, so it is completed with the germline J gene. V gene TRBV30 combines with J gene TRBJ2-4; D may be TRBD1 (5 bases). The CDR3 length is 13 residues. V gave up 3 bases and J gave up 3 bases, with 9 bases separating them. Germline CDR1 and CDR2: GTSNPN and SVGIG (reference sequence). CDR3 amino acids: CAWRQGGKNIQYF. The CDR3 bases that were read are TGTGCCTGGAGGCAGGGTGGCAAAAACATT.

Considering frequency, this clone is medium-sized. The read is 3 residues too short to cover the CDR3 end, so that end is filled in from the germline J gene. The rearrangement joins TRBV19 to TRBJ2-3; TRBD1 aligns across 9 bases. CDR1 is LNHDA, CDR2 SQIVND, per germline (reference sequence). The CDR3 runs 16 residues. J lost 1 base, V lost 4 bases, and 6 bases had no gene match. CDR3 residues: CASSTERDRGTDTQYF. The CDR3 bases that were read are TGTGCCAGTAGTACTGAACGGGACAGGGGCACAGATACG.

Concerning this clone: The read is 3 residues too short to cover the CDR3 end, so that end is filled in from the germline J gene. The gene calls are TRBV7-9 and TRBJ2-2, with D tentatively TRBD2 (5 bases). Germline CDR1 SEHNR, CDR2 FQNEAQ (reference sequence). This CDR3 is 15 amino acids long. The CDR3 sequence is CASSQGFWTFEKLFF. The sequenced CDR3 bases are TGTGCCAGCAGCCAAGGGTTTTGGACTTTTGAAAAG.

This clone is medium-sized (0.01 to 0.1%) by frequency. The read halts 3 residues ahead of the CDR3 end, with the missing end drawn from the germline J gene. The chain is built from TRBV10-3 and TRBJ2-1, with 9 bases that match TRBD1. J was trimmed by 5 bases and V by 4 bases; bases with no gene match: 9. Germline CDR1 reads ENHRY; CDR2 reads SYGVKD. The CDR3 is made up of 16 amino acids. The sequenced part of the CDR3 DNA is TGTGCCATCAGTGGAACGACAGGGGGGCGAAACAATGAG. It encodes CAISGTTGGRNNE. The whole CDR3 protein reads CAISGTTGGRNNEQFF.

Comment on this clone: Read coverage stops 3 residues before the CDR3 terminus; the germline J gene supplies the remainder. V gene TRBV19 combines with J gene TRBJ1-2; TRBD1 matches at 9 bases. The CDR3 contains 13 residues. V shed 4 bases and J 7 bases; nucleotides not matched to a gene: 4. CDR1 is LNHDA and CDR2 is SQIVND in the germline V gene (reference sequence). CDR3 DNA, as far as it was read: TGTGCCAGTAGTAAGGGACAGGGATCTGGC. It is translated as CASSKGQGSG. The whole CDR3 is CASSKGQGSGYTF.

On this clone: The CDR3 is cut off 3 residues early in the read; its end comes from the germline J gene. V and J are TRBV5-1 and TRBJ2-1, with a weak D call TRBD2 (6 bases). The CDR3 sequence is 14 residues long. In germline, CDR1 is SGHRS, CDR2 YFSETQ. Trimming removed 8 bases from V and 5 bases from J, with 17 bases in between. The covered CDR3 bases are TGCGCCAGTAGGGAACAGCGGGCAGACAATGAG. It encodes CASREQRADNE. The entire CDR3 protein reads CASREQRADNEQFF.

To note about this clone: Read sequence stops 3 residues before the CDR3 end, and the germline J gene provides the missing end. This rearrangement joins TRBV20-1 to TRBJ2-7, with 10 bases lining up with TRBD2. Germline V gene sequence: CDR1 DFQATT, CDR2 SNEGSKA (reference sequence). J lost 3 bases, V lost 0 bases, and 5 bases had no gene match. This CDR3 is built from 15 residues. The CDR3 DNA, read in part, is TGCAGTGCTAGAGATGCCACTAGCGGGGTCTACGAG. Translation gives CSARDATSGVYE. From start to end, the CDR3 is CSARDATSGVYEQYF.

A remark on this clone: The read gets to within 3 residues of the CDR3 end, and the germline J gene fills in the rest. The chain employs TRBV10-3 and TRBJ1-2; TRBD1 matches at 8 bases. The CDR3 length is 12 residues. Germline CDR1 reads ENHRY; CDR2 reads SYGVKD. V shed 5 bases and J 6 bases; nucleotides not matched to a gene: 2. CDR3 protein: CAISTGGDGYTF. The covered CDR3 bases are TGTGCCATCAGTACAGGGGGAGATGGC.

The DNA read from the CDR3 is TGTGCCAGCAGCCCAGACCAGGGGGACTATGGC. This encodes CASSPDQGDYG. The CDR3 as a whole reads CASSPDQGDYGYTF. The chain joins TRBV28 to TRBJ1-2; 7 nucleotides match TRBD1. The read falls 3 residues short of the CDR3 end, and the missing part is taken from the germline J gene. This CDR3 region has 14 residues. V was pared by 6 bases and J by 3 bases, with 7 bases of the junction left unmatched. Germline CDR1 and CDR2: MDHEN and SYDVKM.

The CDR3 bases that were read are TGCAGTGCTAGTGAGGGGACAGGGGTTACTCAGCCT. Protein sequence: CSASEGTGVTQP. The CDR3 reads in full as CSASEGTGVTQPQYF. The rearrangement joins TRBV20-1 to TRBJ2-4, with 10 bases that match TRBD1. From the germline J gene comes the end of the CDR3, since the read stops 3 residues before it. The germline gives CDR1 DFQATT, CDR2 SNEGSKA (reference sequence). The CDR3 extends over 15 amino acids.

The sequenced CDR3 bases are TGTGCCAGCAGTTCGACTAGTCTGAGCTCCTACGAG. Its translation: CASSSTSLSSYE. The CDR3 in full is CASSSTSLSSYEQYF. The rearrangement joins TRBV6-2 or TRBV6-3 to TRBJ2-7, with D possibly matching TRBD2 (6 bases). The read terminates 3 residues ahead of where the CDR3 ends, so the germline J gene completes it. CDR1 MNHEY and CDR2 SVGEGT come from the germline V gene. The CDR3 runs 15 residues. V was clipped by 4 bases and J by 0 bases, with 13 bases between them.

Remarks on this clone: The CDR3 end is not reached by the read, which stops 3 residues before it; the germline J gene fills it in. The chain uses TRBV12-5 and TRBJ2-7; 8 bases are shared with TRBD2. This CDR3 is 15 amino acids long. The V and J ends lost 0 bases and 4 bases, in that order; junction bases with no gene match: 5. Germline assignment: CDR1 LGHNT and CDR2 FRNRAP. CDR3 DNA, as far as it was read: TGTGCTAGTGGTTTGGTTAGCGGGGCCCTATACGAG. It is translated as CASGLVSGALYE. In full, the CDR3 reads CASGLVSGALYEQYF.

Worth noting for this clone: The CDR3 end is not reached by the read, which stops 3 residues before it; the germline J gene fills it in. The rearrangement links TRBV20-1 to TRBJ1-6; 7 bases agree with TRBD1. From germline, CDR1 is DFQATT and CDR2 SNEGSKA (reference sequence). The CDR3 runs 13 residues. The V and J ends lost 5 bases and 7 bases, in that order; junction bases with no gene match: 5. The covered CDR3 bases are TGCAGTGCTTCGACAGGGAAAAATTCACCC. Its protein is CSASTGKNSP. The full CDR3 reads CSASTGKNSPLHF.

As for this clone: The read gets to within 3 residues of the CDR3 end, and the germline J gene fills in the rest. The chain is built from TRBV2 and TRBJ2-3; 10 bases fit TRBD1. The CDR3 contains 14 residues. The germline V gene encodes CDR1 SNHLY and CDR2 FYNNEI. CDR3 amino acids: CASRDDRGRQPQYF. Incomplete CDR3 DNA: TGTGCCAGCAGGGACGACAGGGGGCGACAGCCG.

The DNA read from the CDR3 is TGTGCCAGCTCCCCTGACACATATCAGCCC. This translates into CASSPDTYQP. The full CDR3 reads CASSPDTYQPQHF. This chain connects TRBV18 to TRBJ1-5, with unresolved D. The read ends 3 residues before the CDR3 terminus; that terminus is restored from the germline J gene. The V end was cut by 6 bases, the J end by 5 bases, with 11 bases between. Germline CDR1 and CDR2: KGHSH and LQKENI. The length of the CDR3 is 13 residues.

As concerns this clone: The CDR3 is cut off 3 residues early in the read; its end comes from the germline J gene. The rearrangement uses TRBV5-1 and TRBJ2-7, with D possibly being TRBD1 (6 bases). V was clipped by 4 bases and J by 3 bases, with 11 bases between them. The CDR3 is made up of 13 amino acids. Germline CDR1 and CDR2: SGHRS and YFSETQ. The CDR3 is CASSKTGNYEQYF. Partial CDR3 DNA: TGCGCCAGCAGCAAGACAGGCAACTACGAG.

On this clone itself: The sequenced fragment ends 3 residues before the CDR3 boundary, so the rest is inferred from the germline J gene. The chain uses TRBV7-9 and TRBJ1-1; D unresolved. The CDR3 sequence is 11 residues long. V dropped 4 bases and J dropped 2 bases, with 2 bases sitting between them. Germline loops: CDR1 SEHNR, CDR2 FQNEAQ (reference sequence). The CDR3 DNA, read in part, is TGTGCCAGCAGCTCTAACACTGAA. Translated, it gives CASSSNTE. The entire CDR3 protein reads CASSSNTEAFF.

On this clone itself: Read sequence stops 3 residues before the CDR3 end, and the germline J gene provides the missing end. The chain employs TRBV7-9 and TRBJ2-5; TRBD2 matches 7 bases. This CDR3 spans 13 amino acids. J was trimmed by 4 bases and V by 3 bases; bases with no gene match: 2. The germline gives CDR1 SEHNR, CDR2 FQNEAQ (reference sequence). The CDR3 sequence is CASSFQRGETQYF. CDR3 bases read: TGTGCCAGCAGCTTCCAGCGGGGAGAGACC. The full variable domain, in which reference TRBV7-9 and TRBJ2-5 provide the parts outside the CDR3, is DTGVSQNPRHKITKRGQNVTFRCDPISEHNRLYWYRQTLGQGPEFLTYFQNEAQLEKSRLLSDRFSAERPKGSFSTLEIQRTEQGDSAMYLCASSFQRGETQYFGPGTRLLVL.

As for this clone: Sequencing ends 3 residues short of the CDR3 end; the germline J gene provides the rest. The genes are TRBV20-1 and TRBJ2-7; D not certain. The V end was cut by 4 bases, the J end by 2 bases, with 15 bases between. There are 14 residues in the CDR3. Germline V gives CDR1 DFQATT, CDR2 SNEGSKA (reference sequence). The CDR3 DNA, read in part, is TGCAGTGCTACGGTCGGCGGCAGAACCTACGAG. This gives the protein CSATVGGRTYE. The whole CDR3 region reads CSATVGGRTYEQYF.

For this clone: Sequencing ends 3 residues short of the CDR3 end; the germline J gene provides the rest. The chain employs TRBV20-1 and TRBJ2-5; 12 nucleotides line up with TRBD2. With V trimmed by 2 bases and J by 4 bases, 14 bases remained unmatched. Germline-derived CDR1 and CDR2 are DFQATT and SNEGSKA (reference sequence). This CDR3 spans 18 amino acids. The CDR3 DNA, read in part, is TGCAGTGCTAGATATCTGGGAGGGGCTAGCGGGAGGGGAGAGACC. Translating gives CSARYLGGASGRGET. The complete CDR3 reads CSARYLGGASGRGETQYF.

With regard to this clone: The CDR3 end lies 3 residues beyond the end of the read and is filled in from the germline J gene. The sample carries other DNA sequences with the same CDR3. The J gene is TRBJ1-3, the V gene TRBV18; TRBD1 is a possible D gene (5 bases). The CDR3 totals 18 residues. Germline lookup yields CDR1 KGHSH and CDR2 LQKENI. V was pared by 0 bases and J by 2 bases, with 17 bases between. The part of the CDR3 DNA that was read is TGTGCCAGCTCACCACCGGGGTCGCCAGGGTTAACTGGAAACACC. Translation: CASSPPGSPGLTGNT. The entire CDR3 protein reads CASSPPGSPGLTGNTIYF.

With respect to this clone: Read data end 3 residues before the CDR3 end; the end is taken from the germline J gene. This chain connects TRBV20-1 to TRBJ2-3; maybe TRBD2 (5 bases). The CDR3 spans 13 residues. V was pared by 3 bases and J by 2 bases, with 9 bases between. The germline CDR1 and CDR2 sequences are DFQATT and SNEGSKA (reference sequence). CDR3: CSASQDSTDTQYF. The CDR3 DNA, read in part, is TGCAGTGCTAGTCAGGACTCCACAGATACG.

As regards this clone: The read is 3 residues too short to cover the CDR3 end, so that end is filled in from the germline J gene. The chain links TRBV6-9 to TRBJ2-7, with 9 bases lining up with TRBD1. CDR3 length equals 17 residues. Per the germline V gene, CDR1 is MNHGY and CDR2 is SVAAGI. The V gene end was trimmed by 7 bases and the J gene end by 2 bases; junction bases not matched to a gene: 15. CDR3 region: CASNLLAPGQGPYEQYF. Incomplete CDR3 DNA: TGTGCCAGCAATTTGTTGGCCCCGGGACAGGGACCCTACGAG.

About this clone: The read ends 3 residues before the CDR3 terminus; that terminus is restored from the germline J gene. This chain connects TRBV2 to TRBJ1-1, with D perhaps TRBD1 (6 bases). With 3 bases removed from V and 7 bases from J, the gap between germline ends came to 12 bases. The CDR3 length is 13 residues. CDR1 is SNHLY and CDR2 is FYNNEI in the germline V gene. This CDR3 is CASSDRGRDEAFF. CDR3 bases read: TGTGCCAGCAGTGACAGGGGCCGAGATGAA.

Regarding this clone: Read data end 3 residues before the CDR3 end; the end is taken from the germline J gene. The rearrangement uses TRBV7-3 and TRBJ2-3; the match to TRBD2 covers 8 bases. This CDR3 has 14 amino acids. The germline CDR1 and CDR2 sequences are SGHTA and FQGTGA. V dropped 2 bases and J dropped 6; count of bases not matched to a gene: 4. The sequenced CDR3 bases are TGTGCCAGCAGCTTAGGGACGGGGGGGGATACG. Protein sequence: CASSLGTGGDT. The full CDR3 protein reads CASSLGTGGDTQYF.

On this clone itself: The CDR3 end lies 3 residues beyond the end of the read and is filled in from the germline J gene. The chain combines TRBV29-1 with TRBJ2-1; TRBD1 is a possible D gene (6 bases). Per the germline V gene, CDR1 is SQVTM and CDR2 is ANQGSEA. V was clipped by 2 bases and J by 7 bases, with 6 bases between them. The CDR3 loop spans 11 amino acids. The CDR3 sequence: CSVERGNEQFF. Incomplete CDR3 DNA: TGCAGCGTTGAAAGGGGGAATGAG.

As for this clone: The read terminates 3 residues ahead of where the CDR3 ends, so the germline J gene completes it. The chain employs TRBV14 and TRBJ2-3, with D maybe TRBD2 (5 bases). This CDR3 region has 18 residues. Trimming took 0 bases from V and 2 from J, leaving 18 bases between them. CDR1 and CDR2 (germline): SGHDN, FVKESK. CDR3 DNA (partial): TGTGCCAGCAGCCAAGAAGGCTTTGGGGTCGGACTCACAGATACG. This encodes CASSQEGFGVGLTDT. The full CDR3 is CASSQEGFGVGLTDTQYF.

Comments on this clone: With the read ending 3 residues before the CDR3 end, the germline J gene is used to fill in that end. The rearrangement joins TRBV20-1 to TRBJ2-2, with 10 bases identical to TRBD1. The V gene's germline CDR1 is DFQATT and CDR2 SNEGSKA (reference sequence). CDR3 length equals 16 residues. V shed 0 bases, J shed 3 bases, and the junction held 4 bases outside the gene matches. CDR3 DNA, as far as it was read: TGCAGTGCTAGAGATCTGGGGACAGGGGACACCGGGGAG. Translated, it gives CSARDLGTGDTGE. The CDR3 in full is CSARDLGTGDTGELFF.

For this clone: With the read ending 3 residues before the CDR3 end, the germline J gene is used to fill in that end. The V gene is TRBV5-1, the J gene TRBJ2-6; possibly TRBD2 for D (5 bases). The CDR3 length is 15 residues. V lost 9 bases and J 0 bases, leaving 13 bases between the germline ends. Per germline, CDR1 SGHRS and CDR2 YFSETQ. The CDR3: CATHRGDSGANVLTF. The sequenced part of the CDR3 DNA is TGCGCCACTCACCGGGGAGACTCTGGGGCCAACGTC. Combining the CDR3 with reference TRBV5-1 and TRBJ2-6 gives the whole variable domain KAGVTQTPRYLIKTRGQQVTLSCSPISGHRSVSWYQQTPGQGLQFLFEYFSETQRNKGNFPGRFSGRQFSNSRSEMNVSTLELGDSALYLCATHRGDSGANVLTFGAGSRLTVL.

Details on this clone: The sequenced fragment ends 3 residues before the CDR3 boundary, so the rest is inferred from the germline J gene. V and J are TRBV11-2 and TRBJ1-2; possibly TRBD1 for D (5 bases). The CDR3 consists of 15 residues. Per the germline V gene, CDR1 is SGHAT and CDR2 is FQNNGV. The CDR3 is CASSLGGLTAEGYTF. The CDR3 bases that were read are TGTGCCAGCAGCTTAGGGGGACTCACAGCGGAAGGC.